This T cell receptor beta chain was found in a study of beta chain features in type 1 diabetes. Study-wide results and limits: Shorter TCRB CDR3s, moderately but significantly so, marked every one of the four CD4+ subsets in Type 1 diabetes patients.

Sequenced material consisted of expressed TCRB transcripts (all of the isolated RNA was reverse transcribed). Generated by immunoSEQ multiplex PCR, the TCRdb table keeps only in-frame clones and is missing some. Of about 740,000 clones in the sample, around 15% are singletons; the top ten hold approximately 0.022%. A remark on this clone: Antigen: not known.

The length of the CDR3 is 16 residues. This sequence joins TRBV21-1 and TRBJ2-3; TRBD1 reflects the table's D call only, with no check against the DNA. TRBV21-1 is given as a pseudogene. Sequenced sample: naive CD4+ T cells from blood. The receptor's source is a young man with type 1 diabetes. CDR3 in amino acids: CASRDRGHCYTDTQYF. CDR3 nucleotides: TGTGCCAGCCGGGACAGGGGACACTGTTACACAGATACGCAGTATTTT.